This T cell receptor beta chain was retrieved from a study of cytotoxic CD8 clonotypes in ibrutinib-treated CLL. Overall study context: Of a cohort that held some eleven relapsed/refractory and some 15 treatment-naive patients, approximately 18 were IGHV unmutated.

From germline, CDR1 is SSHAT and CDR2 FNYEAQ (reference sequence). CDR3 length: 12 amino acids. A remark on this clone: Its antigen is unknown. Relative to the germline gene, one junction end is altered; a read error may explain this.

Study-wide findings and caveats: Under therapy, public clonotypes either contracted or stayed stable, and they were uncommon.

Genomic DNA in a quantity of about 2.1 micrograms was derived from cryopreserved PBMCs for TCR beta libraries. Data came from immunoSEQ multiplex PCR; TCRdb stores just in-frame clones and leaves some out. In the table there are 29,000 or so clones, roughly 69% of which are singletons. The chain joins TRBV7-7 to TRBJ2-7; D possibly corresponds to TRBD2 (5 bases). The sample consisted of PBMCs, taken after 24 months of ibrutinib treatment. The sequence was obtained from a human donor with chronic lymphocytic leukemia. The CDR3 DNA sequence: TGTGCTAGCAGCGCCCCCGGAGGCGAGCAGTACTTC. As protein: CASSAPGGEQYF.